The clone carrying this TCR beta chain occurred many times. No antigen is known for it. In making diagnoses, clinical symptoms, serum thyroxine and TRAb, thyroid ultrasound and orbital computed tomography were all used. Amplified TCR beta CDR3 regions came from RNA transcripts. The study used the HTBI primer set for a first-round RT-PCR of the TCR CDR3. Each CDR3 protein gets one entry after TCRdb re-called the multiplex PCR reads with MiXCR. The data contain approximately 630,000 distinct CDR3 sequences, around 15% of them singletons. The data were obtained in a study of T cells in Graves' hyperthyroidism and ophthalmopathy. General study results and limits: Most clonotypes that expanded in the thyroid above 0.001 also showed up in blood. Stable hyperthyroidism was separated from ophthalmopathy by a model based on 13 V-J features.

The germline gives CDR1 SNHLY, CDR2 FYNNEI. Unmatched junction bases numbered 3, after V lost 6 bases and J lost 4 bases. This CDR3 is built from 15 residues. Sequenced input: blood. This TCR came from a woman in her thirties with Graves' hyperthyroidism. V is TRBV2 and J is TRBJ2-3, with 14 bases lining up with TRBD2. The CDR3 is CASRGTSGSPDTQYF. The CDR3 DNA sequence: TGTGCCAGCAGGGGGACTAGCGGGAGCCCAGATACGCAGTATTTT.